The present entry profiles one TCR beta chain with its context. The data belong to a study of shared T cell receptors in the human thymus. This CDR3 has 19 amino acids. V lost 5 bases, J lost 0 bases, and 14 bases stayed unmatched. CDR1 MNHEY and CDR2 SMNVEV come from the germline V gene (reference sequence). The table came from immunoSEQ multiplex PCR; TCRdb's copy has only in-frame clones and leaves some out. The sample lists roughly 660,000 clones, approximately 87% occurring once. A further study also used this sample, focusing on human thymus T cells. Turning to that study: Thymic and blood repertoires seemed to favor certain V and J genes.

The chain has TRBV27 and TRBJ2-1, with TRBD2 matching 9 bases. Sequenced input: thymocytes. The receptor was isolated from a boy under two years old with a congenital heart defect. The chain's CDR3 is CASSPSISRLAASYNEQFF. In DNA form, the CDR3 reads TGTGCCAGCAGTCCCTCTATATCCAGACTAGCGGCCTCCTACAATGAGCAGTTCTTC.